This TCR beta chain was captured by sequencing in a study of cytomegalovirus exposure and HLA in healthy donors. About the study: Of the donors genotyped, several hundred in all, about 76% fell in the Caucasian-associated ancestry cluster.

In germline, CDR1 is SGHRS, CDR2 YFSETQ. The CDR3 is 14 amino acids. Trimming removed 0 bases from V and 8 bases from J, with 14 bases in between. The primer mix had 60 Vbeta and 13 Jbeta primers. TCRdb's copy holds only in-frame clones and misses some; the assay was immunoSEQ multiplex PCR. The sample includes around 170,000 clones, approximately 80% of them seen just once. What was sequenced was PBMCs. The sequence was obtained from a woman aged 50 to 60 in good health and CMV-seropositive. The V gene is TRBV5-1, the J gene TRBJ1-1; the D is unclear. CDR3 sequence (DNA): TGCGCCAGCAGCTTGGGCTCAACCCTCGAGGAAGCTTTCTTT. Translation: CASSLGSTLEEAFF.